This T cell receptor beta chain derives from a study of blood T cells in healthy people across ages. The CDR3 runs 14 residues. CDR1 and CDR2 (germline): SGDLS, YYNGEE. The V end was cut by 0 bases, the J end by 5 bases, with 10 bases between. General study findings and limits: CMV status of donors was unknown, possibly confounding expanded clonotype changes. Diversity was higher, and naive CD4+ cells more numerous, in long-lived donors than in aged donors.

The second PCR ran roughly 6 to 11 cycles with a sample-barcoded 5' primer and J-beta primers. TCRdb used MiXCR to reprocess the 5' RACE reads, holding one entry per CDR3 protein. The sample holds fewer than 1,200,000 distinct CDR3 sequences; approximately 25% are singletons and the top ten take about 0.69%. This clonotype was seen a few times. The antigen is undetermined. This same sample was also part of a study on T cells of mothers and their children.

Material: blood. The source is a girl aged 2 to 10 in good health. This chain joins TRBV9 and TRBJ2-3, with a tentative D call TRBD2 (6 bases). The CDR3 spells CASSVDGSVDTQYF. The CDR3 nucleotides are TGTGCCAGCAGCGTAGACGGGAGCGTAGATACGCAGTATTTT.